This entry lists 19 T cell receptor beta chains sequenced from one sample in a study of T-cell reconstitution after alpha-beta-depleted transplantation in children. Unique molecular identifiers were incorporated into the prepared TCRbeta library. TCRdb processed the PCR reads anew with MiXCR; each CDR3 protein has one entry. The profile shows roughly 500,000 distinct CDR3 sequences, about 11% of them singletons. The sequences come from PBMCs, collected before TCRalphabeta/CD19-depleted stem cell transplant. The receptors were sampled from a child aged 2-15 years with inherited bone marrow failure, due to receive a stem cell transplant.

The CDR3 DNA is TGTGCCAGCAGCCAAAATTCTGATTATGGCTACACCTTC. Residues: CASSQNSDYGYTF. The chain combines TRBV14 with TRBJ1-2; no reliable D call. Germline assignment: CDR1 SGHDN and CDR2 FVKESK. V lost 2 bases and J lost 5, with 9 bases in between. The CDR3 loop spans 13 amino acids.

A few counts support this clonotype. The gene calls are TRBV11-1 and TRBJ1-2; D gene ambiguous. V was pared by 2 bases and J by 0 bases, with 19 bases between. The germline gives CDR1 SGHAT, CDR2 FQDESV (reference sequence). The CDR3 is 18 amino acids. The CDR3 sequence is CASSLRWEPLGANYGYTF. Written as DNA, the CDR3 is TGTGCCAGCAGCTTAAGGTGGGAGCCCCTCGGAGCTAACTATGGCTACACCTTC.

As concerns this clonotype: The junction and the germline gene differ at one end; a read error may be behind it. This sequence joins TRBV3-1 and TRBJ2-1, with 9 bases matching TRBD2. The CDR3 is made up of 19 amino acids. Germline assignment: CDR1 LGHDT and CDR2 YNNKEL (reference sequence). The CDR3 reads CARSSSGRTPLTIVNEQFF. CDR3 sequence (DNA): TGTGCCCGCAGTTCCAGCGGGAGGACCCCCCTTACAATTGTCAATGAGCAGTTCTTC.

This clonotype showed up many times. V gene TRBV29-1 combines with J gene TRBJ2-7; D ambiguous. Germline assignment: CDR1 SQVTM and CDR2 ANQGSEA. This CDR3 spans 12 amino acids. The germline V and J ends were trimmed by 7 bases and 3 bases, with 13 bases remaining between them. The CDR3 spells CSARTAGYEQYF. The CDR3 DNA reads TGCAGCGCCAGGACGGCCGGCTACGAGCAGTACTTC.

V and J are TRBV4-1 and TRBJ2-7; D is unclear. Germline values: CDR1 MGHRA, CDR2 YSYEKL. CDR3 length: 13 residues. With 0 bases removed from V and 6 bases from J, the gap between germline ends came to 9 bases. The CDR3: CASSQDVEREQYF. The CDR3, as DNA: TGCGCCAGCAGCCAAGATGTGGAGCGCGAGCAGTACTTC.

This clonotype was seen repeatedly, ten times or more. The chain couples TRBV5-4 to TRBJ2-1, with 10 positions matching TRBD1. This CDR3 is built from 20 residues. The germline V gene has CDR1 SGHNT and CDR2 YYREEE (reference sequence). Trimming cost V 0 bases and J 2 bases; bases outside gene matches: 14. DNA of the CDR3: TGTGCCAGCAGCTTGGGACAGGGGGCGCAAGCGGGAGTAGCCTACAATGAGCAGTTCTTC. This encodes CASSLGQGAQAGVAYNEQFF.

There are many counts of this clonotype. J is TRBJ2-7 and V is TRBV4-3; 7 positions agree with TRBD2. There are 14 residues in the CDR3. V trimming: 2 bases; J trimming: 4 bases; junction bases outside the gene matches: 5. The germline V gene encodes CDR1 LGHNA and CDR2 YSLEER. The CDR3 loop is CASSQYGRRYEQYF. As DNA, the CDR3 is TGCGCCAGCAGCCAATACGGGAGGCGATACGAGCAGTACTTC.

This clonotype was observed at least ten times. CDR3 residues: CASSPGLAGGKDTQYF. The CDR3 DNA is TGCGCCAGCAGCCCGGGACTAGCGGGAGGTAAAGATACGCAGTATTTT. The gene calls are TRBV5-1 and TRBJ2-3; 15 positions match TRBD2. The CDR3 spans 16 residues. Germline-derived CDR1 and CDR2 are SGHRS and YFSETQ. V shed 4 bases, J shed 5 bases, and the junction held 5 bases outside the gene matches.

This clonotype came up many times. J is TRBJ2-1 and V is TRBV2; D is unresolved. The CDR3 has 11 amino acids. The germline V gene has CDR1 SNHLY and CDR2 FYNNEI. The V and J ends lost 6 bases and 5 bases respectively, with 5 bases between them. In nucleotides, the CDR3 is TGTGCCAGCAGCGGACACAATGAGCAGTTCTTC. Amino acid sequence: CASSGHNEQFF.

The CDR3 is CSASQRHADTQYF. In nucleotides, the CDR3 is TGCAGTGCTAGTCAAAGGCATGCAGATACGCAGTATTTT. J is TRBJ2-3 and V is TRBV20-1, with D unclear. There are 13 residues in the CDR3. Trimming cost V 3 bases and J 4 bases, with 11 bases left between them. The V gene's germline CDR1 is DFQATT and CDR2 SNEGSKA (reference sequence).

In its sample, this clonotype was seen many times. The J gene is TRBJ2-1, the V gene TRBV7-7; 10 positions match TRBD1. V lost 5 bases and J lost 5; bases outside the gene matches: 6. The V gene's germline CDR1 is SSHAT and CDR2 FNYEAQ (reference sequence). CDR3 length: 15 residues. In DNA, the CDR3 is TGTGCCAGCAGCCAAGGACAGGGGGGGAACAATGAGCAGTTCTTC. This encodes CASSQGQGGNNEQFF.

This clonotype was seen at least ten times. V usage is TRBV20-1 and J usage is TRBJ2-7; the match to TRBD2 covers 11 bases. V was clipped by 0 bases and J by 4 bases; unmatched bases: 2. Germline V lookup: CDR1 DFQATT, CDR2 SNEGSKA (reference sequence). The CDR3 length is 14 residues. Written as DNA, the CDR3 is TGCAGTGCTAGAGATCTAGCGGGAGGATACGAGCAGTACTTC. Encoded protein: CSARDLAGGYEQYF.

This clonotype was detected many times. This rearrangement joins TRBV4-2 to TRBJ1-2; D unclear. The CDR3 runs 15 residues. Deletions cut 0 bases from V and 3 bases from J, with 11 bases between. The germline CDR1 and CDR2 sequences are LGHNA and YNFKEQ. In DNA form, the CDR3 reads TGTGCCAGCAGCCAAGATGCCGGATTGGACTATGGCTACACCTTC. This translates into CASSQDAGLDYGYTF.

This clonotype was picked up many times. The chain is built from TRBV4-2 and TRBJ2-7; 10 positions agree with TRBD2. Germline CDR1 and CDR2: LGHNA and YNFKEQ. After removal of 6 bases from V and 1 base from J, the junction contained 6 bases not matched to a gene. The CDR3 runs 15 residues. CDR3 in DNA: TGTGCCAGCAGACCCAGACTAGCGGGTTCCTACGAGCAGTACTTC. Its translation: CASRPRLAGSYEQYF.

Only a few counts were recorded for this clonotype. This CDR3 reads CAWSPRVTEAFF. CDR3 nucleotide sequence: TGTGCCTGGAGCCCGCGCGTCACTGAAGCTTTCTTT. The V call is TRBV30, the J call TRBJ1-1; D unclear. Germline values: CDR1 GTSNPN, CDR2 SVGIG (reference sequence). The CDR3 is made up of 12 amino acids. V was clipped by 3 bases and J by 4 bases, with 9 bases between them.

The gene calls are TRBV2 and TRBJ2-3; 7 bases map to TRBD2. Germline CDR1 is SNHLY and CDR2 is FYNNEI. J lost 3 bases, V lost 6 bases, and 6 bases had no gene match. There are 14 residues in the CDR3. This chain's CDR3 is CASRLTSMTDTQYF. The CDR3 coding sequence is TGTGCCAGCAGATTGACTAGCATGACAGATACGCAGTATTTT.

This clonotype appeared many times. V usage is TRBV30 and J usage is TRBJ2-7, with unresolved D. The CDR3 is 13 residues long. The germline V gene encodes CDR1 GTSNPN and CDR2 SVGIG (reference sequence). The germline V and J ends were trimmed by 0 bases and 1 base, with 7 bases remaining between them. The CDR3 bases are TGTGCCTGGAGTGTTGGCGGTTCCTACGAGCAGTACTTC. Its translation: CAWSVGGSYEQYF.

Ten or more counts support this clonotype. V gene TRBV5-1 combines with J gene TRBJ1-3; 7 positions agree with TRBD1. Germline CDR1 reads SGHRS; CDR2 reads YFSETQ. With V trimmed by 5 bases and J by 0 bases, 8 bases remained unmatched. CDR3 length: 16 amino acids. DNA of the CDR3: TGCGCCAGCAGTCCCGGGACAGCCAACTCTGGAAACACCATATATTTT. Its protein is CASSPGTANSGNTIYF.

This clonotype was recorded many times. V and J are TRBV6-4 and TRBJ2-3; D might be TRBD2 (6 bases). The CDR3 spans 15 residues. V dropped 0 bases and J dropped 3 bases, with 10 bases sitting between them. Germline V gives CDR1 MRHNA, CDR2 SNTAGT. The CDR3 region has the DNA TGTGCCAGCAGTGACTCGGGAGGACAAACAGATACGCAGTATTTT. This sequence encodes CASSDSGGQTDTQYF.